The T cell receptor (beta chain) under discussion was sequenced for a study of cytomegalovirus exposure and HLA in healthy donors. Notes on the study in general: Investigators reported more than 150 TCR beta chains as tied to cytomegalovirus. Within a later analysis, the majority of CMV-associated TCR beta chains appeared HLA-restricted. Being productive about 90% or about 30% of the time was typical of most TCR beta V segments in an earlier analysis.

With respect to this clone: Antigen specificity is unknown.

Each donor's status was that of a healthy bone marrow donor. V shed 5 bases, J shed 2 bases, and the junction held 4 bases outside the gene matches. The CDR3 contains 13 residues. Germline V gene data show CDR1 as SQVTM and CDR2 as ANQGSEA. Primers: 60 Vbeta forward and 13 Jbeta reverse. This table comes from immunoSEQ multiplex PCR, and its TCRdb copy is limited to in-frame clones, with some not included. The sample holds roughly 170,000 clones, approximately 80% seen once. The V gene is TRBV29-1, the J gene TRBJ1-2, with 8 bases that match TRBD1. This receptor was identified in a boy younger than 18 in good health and CMV-seronegative. The sequencing input was PBMCs. For the CDR3, the DNA is TGCAGCGTTTATAGGACAGGGAACTATGGCTACACCTTC. It yields the protein CSVYRTGNYGYTF.